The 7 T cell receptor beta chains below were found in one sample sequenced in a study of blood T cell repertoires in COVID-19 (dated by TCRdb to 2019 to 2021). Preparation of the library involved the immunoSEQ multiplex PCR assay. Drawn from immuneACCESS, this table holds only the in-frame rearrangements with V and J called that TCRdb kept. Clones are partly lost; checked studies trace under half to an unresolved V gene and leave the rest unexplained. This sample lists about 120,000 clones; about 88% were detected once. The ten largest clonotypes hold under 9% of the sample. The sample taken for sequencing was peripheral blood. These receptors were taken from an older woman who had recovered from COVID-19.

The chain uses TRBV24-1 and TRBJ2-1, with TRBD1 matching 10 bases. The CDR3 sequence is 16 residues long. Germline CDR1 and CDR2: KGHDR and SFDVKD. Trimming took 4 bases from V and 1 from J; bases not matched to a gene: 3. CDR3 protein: CATSDRQGASYNEQFF. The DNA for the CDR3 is TGTGCCACCAGTGACCGACAGGGGGCTTCCTACAATGAGCAGTTCTTC.

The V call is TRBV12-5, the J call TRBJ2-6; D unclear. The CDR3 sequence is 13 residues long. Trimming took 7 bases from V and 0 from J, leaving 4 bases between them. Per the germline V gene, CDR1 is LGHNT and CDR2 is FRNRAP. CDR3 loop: CASAISGANVLTF. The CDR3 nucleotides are TGTGCTAGTGCCATCTCTGGGGCCAACGTCCTGACTTTC.

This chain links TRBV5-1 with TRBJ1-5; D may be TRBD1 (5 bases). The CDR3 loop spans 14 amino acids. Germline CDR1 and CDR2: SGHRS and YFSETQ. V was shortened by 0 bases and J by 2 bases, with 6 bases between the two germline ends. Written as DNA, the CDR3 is TGCGCCAGCAGCTTGGAAGGGGGCAATCAGCCCCAGCATTTT. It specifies CASSLEGGNQPQHF.

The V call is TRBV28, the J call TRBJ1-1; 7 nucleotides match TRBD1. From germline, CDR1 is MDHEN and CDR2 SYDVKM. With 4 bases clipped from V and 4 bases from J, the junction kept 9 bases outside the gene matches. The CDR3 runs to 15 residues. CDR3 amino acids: CASSSQPTGITEAFF. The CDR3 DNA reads TGTGCCAGCAGTTCCCAGCCGACAGGGATCACTGAAGCTTTCTTT.

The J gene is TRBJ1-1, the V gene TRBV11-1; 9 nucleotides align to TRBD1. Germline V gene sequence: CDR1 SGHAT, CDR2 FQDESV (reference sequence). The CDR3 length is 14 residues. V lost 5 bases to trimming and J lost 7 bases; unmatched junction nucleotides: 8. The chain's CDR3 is CASSPGTGLGEAFF. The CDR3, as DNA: TGTGCCAGCAGCCCAGGGACAGGGTTGGGTGAAGCTTTCTTT.

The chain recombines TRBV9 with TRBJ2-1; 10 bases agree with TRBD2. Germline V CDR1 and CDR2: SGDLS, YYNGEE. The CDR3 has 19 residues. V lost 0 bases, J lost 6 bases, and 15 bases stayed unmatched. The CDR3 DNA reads TGTGCCAGCAGCGTAGCGAGTAGCAGCGGGAGGGGAGTCGGCAATGAGCAGTTCTTC. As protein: CASSVASSSGRGVGNEQFF.

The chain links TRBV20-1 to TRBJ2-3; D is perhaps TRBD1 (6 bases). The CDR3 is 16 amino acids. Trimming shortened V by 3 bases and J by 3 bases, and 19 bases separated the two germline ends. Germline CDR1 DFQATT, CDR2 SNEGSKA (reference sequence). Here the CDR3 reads CSASHDEGEVTDTQYF. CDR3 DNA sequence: TGCAGTGCTAGTCACGATGAGGGGGAAGTGACAGATACGCAGTATTTT.